The rows below give T cell receptor beta chains drawn from one sample of a study of PD-L1 blockade in urothelial cancer. TCRdb's table, derived via immunoSEQ multiplex PCR, lists solely in-frame clones and lacks some. The sample has about 84,000 clones, roughly 90% seen once; the top ten hold 8% to 9.5%. Sequences were derived from PBMCs, sampled around atezolizumab (anti-PD-L1) treatment. The receptors were sampled from a man in his 60s with urothelial cancer. The CDR3 runs from the conserved cysteine through the conserved F or W. A D gene is named only where the DNA matches it firmly. Size is omitted from some rows. Given values are once, few, many or a class for expanded clones.

12,NA,NA,TRBV21-1,TRBJ2-1,TGTGCCAGCAGCAATCATAGCAATGAGCAGTTCTTC,CASSNHSNEQFF
13,NA,NA,TRBV6-5,TRBJ2-5,TGTGCCAGCAGGATACTAGGGTACGAGACCCAGTACTTC,CASRILGYETQYF
15,once,NA,TRBV6-6,TRBJ2-2,TGTGCCAGCAGTCAGATGGGGCTCGACACCGGGGAGCTGTTTTTT,CASSQMGLDTGELFF
17,NA,TRBD2,TRBV11-2,TRBJ2-3,TGTGCCAGCAGCGTACAACTAGCGGGGGGGGGCACAGATACGCAGTATTTT,CASSVQLAGGGTDTQYF
16,NA,TRBD1,TRBV7-2,TRBJ1-5,TGTGCCAGCAGCCGAGACACAGGGGGCGTGTTGTGGCCCCAGCATTTT,CASSRDTGGVLWPQHF
14,NA,NA,TRBV21-1,TRBJ1-5,TGTGCCAGCAGCAAAGGTACAGGGTCCCAGCCCCAGCATTTT,CASSKGTGSQPQHF
15,NA,TRBD2,TRBV18,TRBJ2-1,TGTGCCAGCTCTCGACTAGCGTCCGGCGCCGATGAGCAGTTCTTC,CASSRLASGADEQFF
17,NA,TRBD2,TRBV4-2,TRBJ2-5,TGTGCCAGCAGCCAAGATCTTTCGGGGGGGGAAAAGATGGCCCAGTACTTC,CASSQDLSGGEKMAQYF
14,NA,NA,TRBV18,TRBJ2-7,TGTGCCAGCTCACCACGGTTCGGAGCCTACGAGCAGTACTTC,CASSPRFGAYEQYF
17,NA,NA,TRBV21-1,TRBJ1-1,TGTGCCAGCAGCAAAGGAGGAACCGGGACAGAGAACACTGAAGCTTTCTTT,CASSKGGTGTENTEAFF
14,NA,NA,TRBV10-1,TRBJ2-3,TGCGCCAGCAGTGATCTTCGACTCCCAGATACGCAGTATTTT,CASSDLRLPDTQYF
15,NA,TRBD1,TRBV7-8,TRBJ2-3,TGTGCCAGCAGCGACCGCCGGTGGGGGACAGGGGCGCAGTATTTT,CASSDRRWGTGAQYF
15,few,NA,TRBV28,TRBJ1-2,TGTGCCAGCAGTAACCCAGAACGGAGCACCTATGGCTACACCTTC,CASSNPERSTYGYTF
12,NA,NA,TRBV6-6,TRBJ2-6,TGTGCCACCTCTTCTGGGGCCAACGTCCTGACTTTC,CATSSGANVLTF
13,once,TRBD1,TRBV7-2,TRBJ1-2,TGTGCCAGCAGCTTTGCGACAGGGGATGGCTACACCTTC,CASSFATGDGYTF
14,few,NA,TRBV5-6,TRBJ2-7,TGTGCCAGCAGCTTTCCTGGGCAGGGCTACGAGCAGTACTTC,CASSFPGQGYEQYF
13,NA,TRBD1,TRBV7-3,TRBJ2-5,TGTGCCAGCAGCTGGACAGGGAGAGAGACCCAGTACTTC,CASSWTGRETQYF
14,NA,NA,TRBV5-6,TRBJ2-3,TGTGCCAGCAGCTTATCTAGCAGCACAGATACGCAGTATTTT,CASSLSSSTDTQYF
15,NA,NA,TRBV7-2,TRBJ1-1,TGTGCCAGCAGCCCCCGGGACACAGAGAACACTGAAGCTTTCTTT,CASSPRDTENTEAFF
15,NA,NA,TRBV5-4,TRBJ2-6,TGTGCCAGCAGCTTAGGGGGCTCTGGGGCCAACGTCCTGACTTTC,CASSLGGSGANVLTF
13,NA,NA,TRBV19,TRBJ1-2,TGTGCCAGTAGTATAAAGAGTAACTATGGCTACACCTTC,CASSIKSNYGYTF
15,NA,TRBD1,TRBV5-4,TRBJ2-1,TGTGCCAGCAGCGGCGGGACAGGAGCCTACAATGAGCAGTTCTTC,CASSGGTGAYNEQFF
14,NA,TRBD2,TRBV6-5,TRBJ2-1,TGTGCCAGCACTGGACTAGCGGGGGATACCCAGCAGTTCTTC,CASTGLAGDTQQFF
15,NA,NA,TRBV18,TRBJ2-2,TGTGCCAGCTCACCACGGCCACCTCACACCGGGGAGCTGTTTTTT,CASSPRPPHTGELFF
14,NA,NA,TRBV30,TRBJ2-7,TGTGCCTGGAGTGTCGGTGGTAAGGGGTACGAGCAGTACTTC,CAWSVGGKGYEQYF
15,NA,TRBD1,TRBV4-3,TRBJ2-3,TGCGCCAGCAGCCAGGACAGGGGAGGGTCAGATACGCAGTATTTT,CASSQDRGGSDTQYF
20,NA,TRBD2,TRBV7-7,TRBJ2-2,TGTGCTAGCAGCCCCGGGACTAGCGGCTTACCTTACAGGGTCACCGGGGAGCTGTTTTTT,CASSPGTSGLPYRVTGELFF
15,NA,TRBD1,TRBV5-1,TRBJ1-3,TGCGCCAGCAGCTTTCAGACAGGGCCTGGAAACACCATATATTTT,CASSFQTGPGNTIYF
16,NA,TRBD2,TRBV4-1,TRBJ2-1,TGCGCCAGCAGCCAAGCACTAGCGGGGGGGCCCCATGAGCAGTTCTTC,CASSQALAGGPHEQFF
12,few,NA,TRBV6-1,TRBJ1-2,TGTGCCAGCAGCCAGAATAACTATGGCTACACCTTC,CASSQNNYGYTF
15,NA,TRBD1,TRBV4-3,TRBJ2-7,TGCGCCAGCAGCCAAGAAGGGACAGGGGTCTACGAGCAGTACTTC,CASSQEGTGVYEQYF
15,NA,NA,TRBV7-3,TRBJ1-4,TGTGCCAGCAGCTTCGGGGGAGGGGTTGGTGAAAAACTGTTTTTT,CASSFGGGVGEKLFF
14,NA,TRBD1,TRBV7-9,TRBJ2-7,TGTGCCAGCAGCTTGGGACAGGAGAACTACGAGCAGTACTTC,CASSLGQENYEQYF
15,few,TRBD1,TRBV15,TRBJ2-3,TGTGCCACCAGCAGTGGGACAGGGGCGCCAGATACGCAGTATTTT,CATSSGTGAPDTQYF
15,NA,TRBD1,TRBV28,TRBJ1-3,TGTGCCAGCAGCTATCAGGGGGCTCAAGGAAACACCATATATTTT,CASSYQGAQGNTIYF
16,NA,TRBD1,TRBV14,TRBJ2-1,TGTGCCAGCAGCCAAGTTGTGACAGGGGCCTACAATGAGCAGTTCTTC,CASSQVVTGAYNEQFF
15,NA,TRBD1,TRBV5-4,TRBJ2-7,TGTGCCAGCAGCTTAGATTTTGCAGGGGGCAACGAGCAGTACTTC,CASSLDFAGGNEQYF
12,NA,NA,TRBV5-1,TRBJ2-5,TGCGCCAGCAGCCGGGTCCGAGAGACCCAGTACTTC,CASSRVRETQYF
20,NA,NA,TRBV5-1,TRBJ1-3,TGCGCCAGCAGCTTTGGGGCGGGGAGGGTACCCCTCGCCTCTGGAAACACCATATATTTT,CASSFGAGRVPLASGNTIYF
12,NA,NA,TRBV19,TRBJ1-2,TGTGCCAGTAGTATATTTCCTTCGGGCTACACCTTC,CASSIFPSGYTF
14,NA,NA,TRBV5-4,TRBJ2-5,TGTGCCAGCAGCTTGGGACTAGTCAAAGAGACCCAGTACTTC,CASSLGLVKETQYF
12,few,TRBD1,TRBV27,TRBJ1-1,TGTGCCAGCAGCCTCCAGGGGGATGAAGCTTTCTTT,CASSLQGDEAFF
15,NA,NA,TRBV9,TRBJ2-7,TGTGCCAGCAGCTCTTCACCGGGACTTAACTACGAGCAGTACTTC,CASSSSPGLNYEQYF
16,NA,TRBD2,TRBV5-6,TRBJ2-3,TGTGCCAGCAGCTTGGCGGGCAGCGGGGGCACAGATACGCAGTATTTT,CASSLAGSGGTDTQYF
17,NA,TRBD2,TRBV13,TRBJ2-1,TGTGCCAGCAGCTTGCCAACGGGACTAGCTTTGTCAAATGAGCAGTTCTTC,CASSLPTGLALSNEQFF